Listed below are T cell receptor beta chains from one sample, sequenced in a study of cytomegalovirus exposure and HLA in healthy donors. The repertoire was sequenced with immunoSEQ multiplex PCR; TCRdb's copy has only in-frame clones and lacks some. The sample has approximately 150,000 clones, almost 85% seen once. The sample was PBMCs. The receptors derive from a girl between 10 and 17 years old in good health and CMV-seropositive. The CDR3 runs from the conserved cysteine through the conserved F or W. A D gene is named only where the DNA matches it firmly. Not all rows give a size; the values are once, few, many and, for expanded clones, a class.

D: TRBD1; size: -; J: TRBJ1-1; V: TRBV7-9; CDR3: CAIPPGTGDIEAFF; DNA: TGTGCCATCCCCCCCGGGACAGGGGATATAGAAGCTTTCTTT
D: TRBD1; size: -; J: TRBJ2-7; V: TRBV4-2; CDR3: CASSQDLGTGFLYEQYF; DNA: TGTGCCAGCAGCCAAGATTTAGGGACAGGTTTTCTCTACGAGCAGTACTTC
D: TRBD1; size: -; J: TRBJ1-2; V: TRBV4-1; CDR3: CASSLDREMGRSGYTF; DNA: TGCGCCAGCAGCCTGGACAGGGAGATGGGCAGGAGCGGCTACACCTTC
D: -; size: -; J: TRBJ1-3; V: TRBV11-2; CDR3: CASSSLTGSAGNTIYF; DNA: TGTGCCAGCAGCTCACTCACAGGGTCTGCTGGAAACACCATATATTTT
D: TRBD1; size: -; J: TRBJ1-1; V: TRBV7-9; CDR3: CASQGAGGEAFF; DNA: TGTGCCAGCCAGGGGGCCGGGGGTGAAGCTTTCTTT
D: TRBD1; size: -; J: TRBJ1-3; V: TRBV10-1; CDR3: CASNWTGHAGNTIYF; DNA: TGCGCCAGCAATTGGACAGGGCATGCTGGAAACACCATATATTTT
D: -; size: -; J: TRBJ2-7; V: TRBV6-1; CDR3: CASSADRTYEQYF; DNA: TGTGCCAGCAGTGCAGACAGGACCTACGAGCAGTACTTC
D: TRBD1; size: -; J: TRBJ2-7; V: TRBV5-1; CDR3: CASSMLPRSADRGYEQYF; DNA: TGCGCCAGCAGCATGCTACCCAGGAGCGCGGACAGGGGGTACGAGCAGTACTTC
D: -; size: -; J: TRBJ1-2; V: TRBV2; CDR3: CARPPDSSPNYGYTF; DNA: TGTGCCAGACCACCGGACAGTTCTCCTAACTATGGCTACACCTTC
D: -; size: -; J: TRBJ1-5; V: TRBV6-5; CDR3: CASSELGDNQPQHF; DNA: TGTGCCAGCAGTGAATTAGGGGATAATCAGCCCCAGCATTTT
D: -; size: -; J: TRBJ2-7; V: TRBV6-5; CDR3: CATRTESYEQYF; DNA: TGTGCCACACGGACAGAGTCCTACGAGCAGTACTTC
D: TRBD1; size: -; J: TRBJ1-5; V: TRBV28; CDR3: CASSRTGGLWQPQHF; DNA: TGTGCCAGCAGTCGGACAGGGGGCTTGTGGCAGCCCCAGCATTTT
D: -; size: -; J: TRBJ2-5; V: TRBV5-1; CDR3: CASSLGGRETQYF; DNA: TGCGCCAGCAGCTTGGGTGGGAGGGAGACCCAGTACTTC
D: TRBD1; size: -; J: TRBJ1-2; V: TRBV29-1; CDR3: CSVEFVKTGGHGYTF; DNA: TGCAGCGTTGAGTTTGTGAAGACAGGGGGCCATGGCTACACCTTC
D: TRBD1; size: -; J: TRBJ1-1; V: TRBV6-1; CDR3: CASSEKGAKNTEAFF; DNA: TGTGCCAGCAGTGAAAAGGGGGCCAAGAACACTGAAGCTTTCTTT
D: TRBD1; size: -; J: TRBJ1-1; V: TRBV6-5; CDR3: CASSYSTGGDGEAFF; DNA: TGTGCCAGCAGTTACTCCACAGGGGGCGACGGTGAAGCTTTCTTT
D: -; size: -; J: TRBJ1-2; V: TRBV5-6; CDR3: CASSLKGDRSYGYTF; DNA: TGTGCCAGCAGCCTAAAAGGAGACAGGTCCTATGGCTACACCTTC
D: -; size: -; J: TRBJ1-4; V: TRBV5-5; CDR3: CASSLVSREHEKLFF; DNA: TGTGCCAGCAGCCTGGTTTCCAGGGAACACGAAAAACTGTTTTTT
D: -; size: once; J: TRBJ2-3; V: TRBV2; CDR3: CASSDPRERADTQYF; DNA: TGTGCCAGCAGTGACCCACGGGAGAGGGCAGATACGCAGTATTTT
D: TRBD1; size: -; J: TRBJ1-2; V: TRBV5-4; CDR3: CASSQGQGTDGYTF; DNA: TGTGCCAGCAGCCAGGGACAGGGAACAGATGGCTACACCTTC
D: TRBD2; size: -; J: TRBJ2-2; V: TRBV7-6; CDR3: CASSFRIAGNTGELFF; DNA: TGTGCCAGCAGCTTCCGAATAGCGGGGAACACCGGGGAGCTGTTTTTT
D: -; size: -; J: TRBJ2-1; V: TRBV7-8; CDR3: CASSQGGLDEQFF; DNA: TGTGCCAGCAGCCAGGGGGGCCTGGATGAGCAGTTCTTC
D: -; size: -; J: TRBJ2-1; V: TRBV6-4; CDR3: CASSEMAHNEQFF; DNA: TGTGCCAGCAGTGAGATGGCCCACAATGAGCAGTTCTTC